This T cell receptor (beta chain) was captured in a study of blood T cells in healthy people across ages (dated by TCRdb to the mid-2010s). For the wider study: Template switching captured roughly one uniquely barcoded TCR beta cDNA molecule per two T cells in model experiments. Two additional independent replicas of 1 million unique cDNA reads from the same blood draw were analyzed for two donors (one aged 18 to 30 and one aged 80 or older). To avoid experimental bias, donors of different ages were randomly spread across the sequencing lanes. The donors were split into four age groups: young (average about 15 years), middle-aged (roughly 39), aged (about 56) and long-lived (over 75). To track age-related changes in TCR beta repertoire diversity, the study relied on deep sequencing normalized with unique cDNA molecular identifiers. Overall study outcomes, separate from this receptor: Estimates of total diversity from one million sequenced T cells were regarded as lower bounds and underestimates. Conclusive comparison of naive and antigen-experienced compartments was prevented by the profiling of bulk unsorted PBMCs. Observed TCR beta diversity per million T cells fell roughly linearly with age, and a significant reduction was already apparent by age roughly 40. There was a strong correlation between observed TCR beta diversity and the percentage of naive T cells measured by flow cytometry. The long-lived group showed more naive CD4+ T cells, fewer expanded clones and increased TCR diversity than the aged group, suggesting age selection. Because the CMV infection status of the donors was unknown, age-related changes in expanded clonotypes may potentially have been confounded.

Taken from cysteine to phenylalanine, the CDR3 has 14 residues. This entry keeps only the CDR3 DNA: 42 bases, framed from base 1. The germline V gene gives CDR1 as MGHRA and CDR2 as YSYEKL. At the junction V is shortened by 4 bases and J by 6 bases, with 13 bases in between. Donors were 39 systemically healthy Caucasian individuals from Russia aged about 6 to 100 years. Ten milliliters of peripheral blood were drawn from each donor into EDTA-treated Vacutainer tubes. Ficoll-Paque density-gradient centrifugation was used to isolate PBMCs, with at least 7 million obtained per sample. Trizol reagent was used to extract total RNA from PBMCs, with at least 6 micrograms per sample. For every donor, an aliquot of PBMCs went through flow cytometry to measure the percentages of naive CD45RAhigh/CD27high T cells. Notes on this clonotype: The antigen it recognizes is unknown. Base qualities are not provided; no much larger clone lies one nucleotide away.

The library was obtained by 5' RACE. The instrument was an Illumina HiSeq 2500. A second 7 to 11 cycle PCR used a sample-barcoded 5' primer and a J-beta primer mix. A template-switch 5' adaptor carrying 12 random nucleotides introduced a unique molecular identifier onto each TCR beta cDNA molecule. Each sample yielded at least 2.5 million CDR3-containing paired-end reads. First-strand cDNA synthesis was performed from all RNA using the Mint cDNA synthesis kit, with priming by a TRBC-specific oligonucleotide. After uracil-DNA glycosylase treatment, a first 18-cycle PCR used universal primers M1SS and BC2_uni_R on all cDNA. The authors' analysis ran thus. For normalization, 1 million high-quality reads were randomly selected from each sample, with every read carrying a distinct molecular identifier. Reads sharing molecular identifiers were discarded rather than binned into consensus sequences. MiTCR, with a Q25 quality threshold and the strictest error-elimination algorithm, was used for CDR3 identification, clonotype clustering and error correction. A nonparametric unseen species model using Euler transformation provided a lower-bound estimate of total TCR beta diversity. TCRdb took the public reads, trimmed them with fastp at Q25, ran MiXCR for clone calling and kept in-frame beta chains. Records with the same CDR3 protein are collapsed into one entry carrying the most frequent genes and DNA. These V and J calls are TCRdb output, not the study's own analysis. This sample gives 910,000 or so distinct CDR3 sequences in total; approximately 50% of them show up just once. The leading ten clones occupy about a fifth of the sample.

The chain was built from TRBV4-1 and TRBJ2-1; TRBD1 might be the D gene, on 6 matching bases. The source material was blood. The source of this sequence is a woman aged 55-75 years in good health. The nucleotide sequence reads TGCGCCAGCAGCCGACAAGGGGGTTTCAATGAGCAGTTCTTC. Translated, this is CASSRQGGFNEQFF.